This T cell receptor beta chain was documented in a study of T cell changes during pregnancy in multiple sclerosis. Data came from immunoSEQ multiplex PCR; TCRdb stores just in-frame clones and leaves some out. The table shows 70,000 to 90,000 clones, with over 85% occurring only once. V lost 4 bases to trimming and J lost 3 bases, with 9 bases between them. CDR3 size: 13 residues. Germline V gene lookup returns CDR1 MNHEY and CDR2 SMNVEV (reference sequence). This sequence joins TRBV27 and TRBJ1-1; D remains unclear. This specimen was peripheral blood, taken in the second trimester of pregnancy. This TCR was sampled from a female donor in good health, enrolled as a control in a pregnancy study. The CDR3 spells CASSSGVDTEAFF. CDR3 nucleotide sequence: TGTGCCAGCAGTTCCGGGGTTGACACTGAAGCTTTCTTT.